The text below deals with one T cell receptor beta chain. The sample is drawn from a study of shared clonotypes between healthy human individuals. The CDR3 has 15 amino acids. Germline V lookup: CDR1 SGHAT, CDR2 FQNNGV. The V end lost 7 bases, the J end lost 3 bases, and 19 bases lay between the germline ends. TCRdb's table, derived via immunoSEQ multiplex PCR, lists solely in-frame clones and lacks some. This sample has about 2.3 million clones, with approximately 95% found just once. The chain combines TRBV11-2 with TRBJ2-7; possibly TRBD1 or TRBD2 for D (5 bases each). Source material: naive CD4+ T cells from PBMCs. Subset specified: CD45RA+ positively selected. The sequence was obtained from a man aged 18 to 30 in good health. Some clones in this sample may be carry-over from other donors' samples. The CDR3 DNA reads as TGTGCCAGCACCCAACCGGGACGGAAGGTCTACGAGCAGTACTTC. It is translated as CASTQPGRKVYEQYF.